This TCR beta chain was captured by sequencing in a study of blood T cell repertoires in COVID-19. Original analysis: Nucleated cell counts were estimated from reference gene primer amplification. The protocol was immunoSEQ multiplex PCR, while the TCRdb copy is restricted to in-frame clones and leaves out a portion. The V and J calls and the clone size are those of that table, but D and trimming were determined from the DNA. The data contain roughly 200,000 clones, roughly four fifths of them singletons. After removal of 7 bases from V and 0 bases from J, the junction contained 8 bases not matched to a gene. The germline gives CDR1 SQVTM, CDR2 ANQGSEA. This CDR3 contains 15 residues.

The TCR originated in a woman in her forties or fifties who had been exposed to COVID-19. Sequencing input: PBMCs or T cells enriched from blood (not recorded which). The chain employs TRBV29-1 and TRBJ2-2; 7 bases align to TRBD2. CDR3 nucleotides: TGCAGCGCCACCAGCGGGGCTTCGAACACCGGGGAGCTGTTTTTT. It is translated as CSATSGASNTGELFF.